One sample yielded the 3 T cell receptor beta chains listed below, sequenced in a study of vaccination and CD4 T cells after COVID-19. Oncomine TCR Beta short-read sequencing was applied to DNA from cultured CD4+ T cells. TCRdb ran MiXCR on the PCR reads and lists one entry per CDR3 protein. The sample lists around 10,000 distinct CDR3 sequences; approximately 41% were seen once. Regarding treatment: roughly 11-day PBMC culture with coronavirus spike peptide pools or control peptides (ViraFEST assay). No antigen has been identified for these receptors. Sequencing was carried out using CD4+ T cells from blood, cultured in vitro. The source of these receptors is a human donor who had recovered from COVID-19.

This clonotype was found a few times. V and J are TRBV11-2 and TRBJ2-1; 7 nucleotides line up with TRBD2. This CDR3 is 15 amino acids long. Trimming at V came to 5 bases and at J to 9 bases, leaving 13 bases not matched to a gene. The germline V gene encodes CDR1 SGHAT and CDR2 FQNNGV. Here the CDR3 reads CASSESLAGSGEQFF. The DNA for the CDR3 is TGTGCCAGCAGCGAAAGCTTAGCGGGCAGTGGTGAGCAGTTCTTC.

V gene TRBV20-1 combines with J gene TRBJ2-5, with D perhaps matching TRBD2 (5 bases). Germline V gives CDR1 DFQATT, CDR2 SNEGSKA (reference sequence). V lost 1 base and J 3 bases, leaving 27 bases between the germline ends. The CDR3 spans 19 residues. CDR3 residues: CSARGLFLPTEASKETQYF. CDR3 nucleotide sequence: TGCAGTGCTAGAGGACTATTTCTGCCCACCGAGGCGTCAAAAGAGACCCAGTACTTC.

The gene calls are TRBV6-1 and TRBJ2-3; TRBD2 agrees at 8 bases. Germline CDR1 reads MNHNS; CDR2 reads SASEGT. This CDR3 contains 15 residues. V was pared by 9 bases and J by 1 base, with 9 bases of the junction left unmatched. Written as DNA, the CDR3 is TGTGCCAGTCAAGAGGGGCGGGGGGGCACAGATACGCAGTATTTT. Translating gives CASQEGRGGTDTQYF.